The subject of this entry is one T cell receptor (beta chain). The sample belongs to a study of blood T cell repertoires in COVID-19. Study-level information: Specimens from acute and convalescent COVID-19 originated in the United States, Italy and Spain. From T cells, B-cell-depleted T cells, or PBMCs came the material, which was cDNA or gDNA.

The data were produced by immunoSEQ multiplex PCR, yet TCRdb's version contains in-frame clones alone and is incomplete. This table has 250,000 to 300,000 clones, approximately 90% appearing once. The sequence derives from a man younger than 30 with active or convalescent COVID-19. Sequencing was performed on peripheral blood.

The CDR3 here is CASSYLGRGNEKLFF. Written as DNA, the CDR3 is TGTGCCAGCAGTTACTTGGGGAGAGGTAATGAAAAACTGTTTTTT. The J gene is TRBJ1-4, the V gene TRBV6-5; unclear D gene. V was cut by 1 base and J by 4 bases, with 10 bases left in between. In germline, CDR1 is MNHEY, CDR2 SVGAGI. CDR3 length: 15 residues.